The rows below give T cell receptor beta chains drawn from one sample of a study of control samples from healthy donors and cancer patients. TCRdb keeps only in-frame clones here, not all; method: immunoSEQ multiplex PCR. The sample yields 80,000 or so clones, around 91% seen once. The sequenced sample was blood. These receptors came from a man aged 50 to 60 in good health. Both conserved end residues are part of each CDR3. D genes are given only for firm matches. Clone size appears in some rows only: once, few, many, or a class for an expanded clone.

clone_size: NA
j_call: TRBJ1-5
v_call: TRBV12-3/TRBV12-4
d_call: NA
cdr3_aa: CASAIQGQPQHF
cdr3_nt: TGTGCCAGCGCGATCCAGGGTCAGCCCCAGCATTTT

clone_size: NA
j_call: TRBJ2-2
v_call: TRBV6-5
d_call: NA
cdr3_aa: CASSSGWGANTGELFF
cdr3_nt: TGTGCCAGCAGTTCGGGGTGGGGGGCGAACACCGGGGAGCTGTTTTTT

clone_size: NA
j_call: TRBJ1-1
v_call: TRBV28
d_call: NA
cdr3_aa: CASSLWVTEAFF
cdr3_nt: TGTGCCAGCAGTTTATGGGTCACTGAAGCTTTCTTT

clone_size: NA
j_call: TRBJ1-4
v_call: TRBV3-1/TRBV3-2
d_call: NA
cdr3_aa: CASSLPGNEKLFF
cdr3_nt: TGTGCCAGCAGCCTACCCGGTAATGAAAAACTGTTTTTT

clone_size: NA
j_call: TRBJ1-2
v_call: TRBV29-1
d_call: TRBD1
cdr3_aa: CSVQGGEGYTF
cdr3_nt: TGCAGCGTTCAAGGGGGCGAGGGCTACACCTTC

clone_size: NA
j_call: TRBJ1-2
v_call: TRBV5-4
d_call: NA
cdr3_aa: CASRVQGRNGYTF
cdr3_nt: TGTGCCAGCAGAGTCCAAGGGCGAAATGGCTACACCTTC

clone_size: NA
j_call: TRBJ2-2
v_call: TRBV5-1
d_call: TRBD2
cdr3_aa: CASSFTSGGAVGELFF
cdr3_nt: TGCGCCAGCAGCTTTACTAGCGGGGGGGCCGTCGGGGAGCTGTTTTTT

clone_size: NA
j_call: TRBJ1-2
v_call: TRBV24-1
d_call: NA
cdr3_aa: CATSDFTTGFHGYTF
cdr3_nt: TGTGCCACCAGTGATTTCACCACAGGGTTTCATGGCTACACCTTC

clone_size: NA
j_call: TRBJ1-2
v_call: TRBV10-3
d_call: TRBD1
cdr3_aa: CAISESGTGAYGYTF
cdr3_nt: TGTGCCATCAGTGAGTCCGGGACAGGGGCCTATGGCTACACCTTC

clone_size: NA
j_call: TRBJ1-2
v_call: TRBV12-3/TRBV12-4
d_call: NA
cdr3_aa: CASSETVNYGYTF
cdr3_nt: TGTGCCAGCAGTGAGACGGTCAACTATGGCTACACCTTC

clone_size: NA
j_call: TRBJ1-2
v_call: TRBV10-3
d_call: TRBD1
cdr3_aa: CAISESGQVYGYTF
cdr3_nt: TGTGCCATCAGTGAGTCAGGACAGGTTTATGGCTACACCTTC

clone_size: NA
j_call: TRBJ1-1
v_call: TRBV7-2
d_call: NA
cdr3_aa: CASSLGGPTAFF
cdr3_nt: TGTGCCAGCAGCTTAGGGGGTCCCACAGCTTTCTTT

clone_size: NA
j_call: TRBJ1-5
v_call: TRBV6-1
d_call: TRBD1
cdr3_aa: CASSEGQGGQPQHF
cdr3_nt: TGTGCCAGCAGTGAAGGACAGGGCGGGCAGCCCCAGCATTTT

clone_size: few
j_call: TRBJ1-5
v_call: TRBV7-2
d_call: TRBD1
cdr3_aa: CASSWGQSNSNQPQHF
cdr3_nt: TGTGCCAGCAGCTGGGGACAGTCAAATAGCAATCAGCCCCAGCATTTT

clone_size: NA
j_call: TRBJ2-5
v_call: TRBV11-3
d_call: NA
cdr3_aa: CASSLGPGKQETQYF
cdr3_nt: TGTGCCAGCAGCTTAGGCCCCGGGAAGCAAGAGACCCAGTACTTC

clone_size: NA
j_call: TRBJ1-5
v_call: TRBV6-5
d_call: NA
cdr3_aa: CASSLREGSNQPQHF
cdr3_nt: TGTGCCAGCTCCCTCCGGGAGGGTAGCAATCAGCCCCAGCATTTT

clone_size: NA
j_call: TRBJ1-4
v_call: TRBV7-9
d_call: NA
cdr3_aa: CASSLRGGEKLFF
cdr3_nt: TGTGCCAGCAGCTTACGGGGAGGGGAAAAACTGTTTTTT

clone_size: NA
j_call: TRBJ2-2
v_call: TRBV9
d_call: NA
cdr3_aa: CASSVGHFNTGELFF
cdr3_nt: TGTGCCAGCAGCGTAGGACATTTTAACACCGGGGAGCTGTTTTTT

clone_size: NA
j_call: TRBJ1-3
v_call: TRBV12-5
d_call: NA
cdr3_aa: CASGPRLRDLGNTIYF
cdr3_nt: TGTGCTAGTGGGCCCCGGCTGCGGGATTTAGGAAACACCATATATTTT

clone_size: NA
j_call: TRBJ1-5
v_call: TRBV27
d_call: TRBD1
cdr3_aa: CASSFLSGGKNQPQHF
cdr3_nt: TGTGCCAGCAGTTTTCTTTCAGGGGGGAAGAATCAGCCCCAGCATTTT

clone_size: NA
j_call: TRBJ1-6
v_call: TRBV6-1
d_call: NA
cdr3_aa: CASSEGGPTSPLHF
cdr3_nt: TGTGCCAGCAGTGAAGGGGGCCCAACCTCACCCCTCCACTTT

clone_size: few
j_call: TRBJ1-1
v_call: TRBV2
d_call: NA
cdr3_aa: CASSGDSPEAFF
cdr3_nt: TGTGCCAGCTCGGGCGACAGTCCTGAAGCTTTCTTT

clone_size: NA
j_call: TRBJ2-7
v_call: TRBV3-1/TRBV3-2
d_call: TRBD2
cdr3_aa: CASNTSPLTSGGYYEQYF
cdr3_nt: TGTGCCAGCAATACCTCCCCGCTAACTAGCGGGGGGTACTACGAGCAGTACTTC

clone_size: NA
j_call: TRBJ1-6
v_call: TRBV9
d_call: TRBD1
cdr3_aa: CASSEGQGTSPLHF
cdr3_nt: TGTGCCAGCAGCGAGGGACAGGGGACTTCACCCCTCCACTTT

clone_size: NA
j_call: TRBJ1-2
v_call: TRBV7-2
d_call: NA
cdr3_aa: CASSPTRNYGYTF
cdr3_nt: TGTGCCAGCAGCCCTACACGGAACTATGGCTACACCTTC

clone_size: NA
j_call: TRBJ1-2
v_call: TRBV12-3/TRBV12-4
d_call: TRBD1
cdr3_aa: CASSPGQGSGYTF
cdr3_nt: TGTGCCAGCAGTCCGGGACAGGGATCGGGGTACACCTTC

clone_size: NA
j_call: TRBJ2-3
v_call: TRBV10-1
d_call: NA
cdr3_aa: CASSDYPGDTQYF
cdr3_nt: TGCGCCAGCAGTGATTACCCCGGGGATACGCAGTATTTT

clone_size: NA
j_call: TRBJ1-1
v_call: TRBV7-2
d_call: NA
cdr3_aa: CASSLPPQVTEAFF
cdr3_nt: TGTGCCAGCAGCTTACCGCCTCAAGTCACTGAAGCTTTCTTT

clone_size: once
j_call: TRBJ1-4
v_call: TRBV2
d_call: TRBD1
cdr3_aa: CASSGTGLGANEKLFF
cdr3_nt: TGTGCCAGCAGCGGGACAGGGTTAGGGGCTAATGAAAAACTGTTTTTT

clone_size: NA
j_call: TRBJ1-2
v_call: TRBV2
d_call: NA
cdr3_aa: CASTAGGAYYGYTF
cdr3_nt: TGTGCCAGCACCGCCGGGGGCGCTTACTATGGCTACACCTTC

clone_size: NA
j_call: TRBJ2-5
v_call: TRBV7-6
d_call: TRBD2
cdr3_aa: CASSLVRPLAGKETQYF
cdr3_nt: TGTGCCAGCAGCTTAGTTAGGCCACTAGCGGGGAAAGAGACCCAGTACTTC

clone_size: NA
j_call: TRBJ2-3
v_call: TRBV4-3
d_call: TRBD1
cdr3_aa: CASSQKGTGGSDTQYF
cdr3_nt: TGCGCCAGCAGCCAGAAAGGGACAGGGGGATCAGATACGCAGTATTTT

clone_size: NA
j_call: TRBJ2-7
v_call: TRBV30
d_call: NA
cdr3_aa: CAWSRTPSYEQYF
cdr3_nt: TGTGCCTGGAGTAGGACACCCTCCTACGAGCAGTACTTC

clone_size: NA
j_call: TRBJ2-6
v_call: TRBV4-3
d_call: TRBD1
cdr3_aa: CASSQESGGRVIASGANVLTF
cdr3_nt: TGCGCCAGCAGCCAAGAATCAGGGGGCCGGGTCATAGCCTCTGGGGCCAACGTCCTGACTTTC

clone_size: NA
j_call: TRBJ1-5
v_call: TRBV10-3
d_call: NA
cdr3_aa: CAISETGFGREQPQHF
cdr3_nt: TGTGCCATCAGTGAAACAGGGTTCGGTCGGGAACAGCCCCAGCATTTT

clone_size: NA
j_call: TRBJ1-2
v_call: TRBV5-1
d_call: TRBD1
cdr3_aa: CASSPWAGTGNGYTF
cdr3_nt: TGCGCCAGCAGCCCGTGGGCCGGGACAGGGAATGGCTACACCTTC

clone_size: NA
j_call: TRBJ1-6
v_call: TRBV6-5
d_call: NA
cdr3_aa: CASRIPGGSPLHF
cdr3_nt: TGTGCCAGCAGAATACCTGGGGGTTCACCCCTCCACTTT

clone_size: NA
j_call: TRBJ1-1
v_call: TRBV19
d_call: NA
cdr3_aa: CASSPTLHVPEAFF
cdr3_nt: TGTGCCAGTAGTCCAACCCTCCATGTCCCTGAAGCTTTCTTT

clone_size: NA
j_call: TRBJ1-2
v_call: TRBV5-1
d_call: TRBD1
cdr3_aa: CASNRDSGVYGYTF
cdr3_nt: TGCGCCAGCAACCGGGACAGCGGTGTCTATGGCTACACCTTC

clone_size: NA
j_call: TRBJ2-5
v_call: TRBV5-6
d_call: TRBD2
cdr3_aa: CASSLGGRETQYF
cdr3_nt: TGTGCCAGCAGCTTGGGCGGGAGGGAGACCCAGTACTTC

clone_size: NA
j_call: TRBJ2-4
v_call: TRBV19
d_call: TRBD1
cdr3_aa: CASSEATGPLAKNIQYF
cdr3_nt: TGTGCCAGTAGTGAAGCGACAGGGCCCCTAGCCAAAAACATTCAGTACTTC

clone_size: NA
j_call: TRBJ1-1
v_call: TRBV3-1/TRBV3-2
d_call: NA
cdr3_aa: CASTLGPNTEAFF
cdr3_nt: TGTGCCAGCACCTTGGGACCGAACACTGAAGCTTTCTTT

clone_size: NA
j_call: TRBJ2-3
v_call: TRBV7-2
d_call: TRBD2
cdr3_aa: CASSFSGGASTDTQYF
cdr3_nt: TGTGCCAGCAGCTTCAGCGGGGGGGCTAGCACAGATACGCAGTATTTT

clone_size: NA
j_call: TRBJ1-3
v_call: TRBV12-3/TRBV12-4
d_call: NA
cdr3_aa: CASRPTTGNTIYF
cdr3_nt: TGTGCCAGCAGGCCGACAACTGGAAACACCATATATTTT

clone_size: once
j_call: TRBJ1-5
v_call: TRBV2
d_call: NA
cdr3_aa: CASSEGVRDGNQPQHF
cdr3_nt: TGTGCCAGCAGTGAAGGTGTTAGGGATGGCAATCAGCCCCAGCATTTT

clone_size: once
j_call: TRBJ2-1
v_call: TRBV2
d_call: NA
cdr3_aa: CASSLALGSYNEQFF
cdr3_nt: TGTGCCAGCAGTTTGGCTCTAGGTTCCTACAATGAGCAGTTCTTC

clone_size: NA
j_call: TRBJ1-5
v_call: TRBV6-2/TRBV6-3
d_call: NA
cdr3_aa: CASSQEKWGNQPQHF
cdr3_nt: TGTGCCAGCAGTCAGGAGAAGTGGGGCAATCAGCCCCAGCATTTT

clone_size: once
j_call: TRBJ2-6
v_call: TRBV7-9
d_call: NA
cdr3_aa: CASSDQDGSSGANVLTF
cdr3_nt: TGTGCCAGCAGCGATCAAGATGGAAGCTCTGGGGCCAACGTCCTGACTTTC

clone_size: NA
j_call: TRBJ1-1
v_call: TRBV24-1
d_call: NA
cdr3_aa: CATSDPVKGAKTEAFF
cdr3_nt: TGTGCCACCAGTGATCCAGTCAAAGGGGCGAAGACTGAAGCTTTCTTT

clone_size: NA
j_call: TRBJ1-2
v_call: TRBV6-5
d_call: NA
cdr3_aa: CASSYARTYGYTF
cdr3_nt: TGTGCCAGCAGTTACGCCAGGACTTATGGCTACACCTTC

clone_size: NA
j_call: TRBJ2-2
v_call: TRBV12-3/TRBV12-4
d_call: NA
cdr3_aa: CASSLLATGELFF
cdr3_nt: TGTGCCAGCTCTTTGCTAGCAACCGGGGAGCTGTTTTTT

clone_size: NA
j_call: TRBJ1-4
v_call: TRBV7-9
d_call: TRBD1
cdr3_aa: CASSQGTANEKLFF
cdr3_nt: TGTGCCAGCAGCCAGGGGACAGCTAATGAAAAACTGTTTTTT

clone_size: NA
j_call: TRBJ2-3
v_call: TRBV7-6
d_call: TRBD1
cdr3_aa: CASSFHGQGPFSTDTQYF
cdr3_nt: TGTGCCAGCAGCTTCCACGGACAGGGCCCATTTAGCACAGATACGCAGTATTTT

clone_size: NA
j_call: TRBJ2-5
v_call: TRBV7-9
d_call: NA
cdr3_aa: CASSLARTQSVETQYF
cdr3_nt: TGTGCCAGCAGCTTAGCACGGACCCAATCCGTCGAGACCCAGTACTTC

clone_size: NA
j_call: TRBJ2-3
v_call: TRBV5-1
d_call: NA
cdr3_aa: CASSMDSGADTQYF
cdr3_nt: TGCGCCAGCAGCATGGACAGTGGGGCAGATACGCAGTATTTT